This T cell receptor beta chain was obtained from a study of response to subunit inactivated influenza vaccine. Study-level findings and limits: Few new T cells, the authors suggested, are recruited by each seasonal influenza vaccination.

Each CDR3 protein is one row after TCRdb ran MiXCR on the RT-PCR reads. The repertoire includes 540,000 or so distinct CDR3 sequences, 13% of them detected once, and approximately 14% sits in the top ten. Worth noting for this clonotype: Antigen: not known.

V was cut by 5 bases and J by 5 bases, with 19 bases left in between. This CDR3 comprises 15 residues. Looked up from germline, CDR1 is SGHVS and CDR2 is FQNEAQ. Source: PBMCs from blood, taken more than 35 days after vaccination. The rearrangement links TRBV7-8 to TRBJ2-7; D may be TRBD1 (5 bases). This clonotype originated in a man between 50 and 59 years old who received an inactivated influenza vaccine. CDR3 residues: CASSPVRGKLNEQYF. The CDR3 DNA sequence: TGTGCCAGCAGCCCTGTTAGGGGAAAATTGAACGAGCAGTACTTC.